This T cell receptor (beta chain) comes out of a study of T cell responses to AZD1222 COVID-19 vaccine. The study, taken as a whole, reports: Unmutated variant regions are reportedly the target of nearly half of TCRs that are spike-specific.

As to this clone: Its cognate antigen is unknown.

Using immunoSEQ multiplex PCR, the repertoire was profiled, and TCRdb retains in-frame clones only, with some absent. This table holds about 97,000 clones, 70% to 90% found once. V trimming: 3 bases; J trimming: 7 bases; junction bases outside the gene matches: 5. This CDR3 contains 14 residues. Per the germline V gene, CDR1 is MNHEY and CDR2 is SMNVEV (reference sequence). The TCR sequence derives from an adult in good health. V usage is TRBV27 and J usage is TRBJ2-1; 8 positions agree with TRBD2. Sequencing used peripheral blood, obtained on day 0 of AZD1222 vaccination. The CDR3, as DNA: TGTGCCAGCAGTTTTAGCGGGAATTTTAATGAGCAGTTCTTC. It encodes CASSFSGNFNEQFF.